The sequence of this TCR beta chain was determined in a study of identical twins. General study results and limits: Insertion counts were lower in abundant cord blood beta clonotypes, a trend that memory repertoires did not show.

This clonotype came up a few times. The antigen is unknown. A universal primer site came from template switching; cDNA carried unique molecular identifiers. TCRdb used MiXCR to reprocess the 5' RACE reads, holding one entry per CDR3 protein. The data show approximately 500,000 distinct CDR3 sequences, with approximately 16% seen just once and 0.44% held by the top ten. CDR3 length: 13 residues. Trimming removed 6 bases from V and 6 bases from J; junction bases left unmatched: 8. The V gene's germline CDR1 is MNHEY and CDR2 SVGEGT. This sample also belongs to another study, concerning yellow fever vaccine responses in identical twins. That work contributes: Twins' vaccine T cell responses reportedly seemed partly convergent and partly personalized.

The TCR originated in a woman aged 18-29 years in good health. Specimen: CD4+ T cells sorted from blood. The chain employs TRBV6-2 or TRBV6-3 and TRBJ2-7, with 7 bases lining up with TRBD1. CDR3 sequence: CASRIRDRSEQYV. Written as DNA, the CDR3 is TGTGCCAGCAGAATACGGGACAGATCCGAGCAGTACGTC.